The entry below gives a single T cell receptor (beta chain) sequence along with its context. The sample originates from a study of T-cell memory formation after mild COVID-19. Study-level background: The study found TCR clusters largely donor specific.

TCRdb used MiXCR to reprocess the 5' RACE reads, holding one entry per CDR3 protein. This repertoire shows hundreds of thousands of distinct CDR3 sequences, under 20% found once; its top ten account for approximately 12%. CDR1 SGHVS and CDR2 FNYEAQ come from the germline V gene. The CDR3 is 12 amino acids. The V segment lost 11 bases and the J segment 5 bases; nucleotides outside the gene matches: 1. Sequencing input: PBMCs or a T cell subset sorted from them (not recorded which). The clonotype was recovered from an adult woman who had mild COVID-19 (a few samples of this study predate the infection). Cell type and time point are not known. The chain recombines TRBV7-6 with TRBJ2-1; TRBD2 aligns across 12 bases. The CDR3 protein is CAASGGDNEQFF. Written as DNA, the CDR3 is TGTGCCGCTAGCGGGGGGGACAATGAGCAGTTCTTC.